The 12 T cell receptor beta chains below all came from one sample that was sequenced in a study of control samples from healthy donors and cancer patients. Sequencing used immunoSEQ multiplex PCR; TCRdb keeps in-frame clones, though not all of them. In the table there are about 55,000 clones, 90% to 95% of which are singletons. The sample was blood. The origin of the receptors is a man aged 25-40 years in good health.

The V gene is TRBV28, the J gene TRBJ2-5, with 7 bases matching TRBD2. With 5 bases clipped from V and 9 bases from J, the junction kept 9 bases outside the gene matches. Per the germline V gene, CDR1 is MDHEN and CDR2 is SYDVKM. This CDR3 region has 13 residues. The CDR3, as DNA: TGTGCCAGCAGTACGCTCGGGGAGGGGTCCCAGTACTTC. As protein: CASSTLGEGSQYF. Complete variable domain (other parts from reference TRBV28 and TRBJ2-5): DVKVTQSSRYLVKRTGEKVFLECVQDMDHENMFWYRQDPGLGLRLIYFSYDVKMKEKGDIPEGYSVSREKKERFSLILESASTNQTSMYLCASSTLGEGSQYFGPGTRLLVL.

The J gene is TRBJ2-7, the V gene TRBV5-4; 11 bases fit TRBD2. The trim removed 0 bases at V and 4 bases at J, leaving 6 bases unmatched. Germline CDR1 and CDR2: SGHNT and YYREEE (reference sequence). This CDR3 region has 16 residues. The CDR3 DNA reads as TGTGCCAGCAGCTTGGTGACTTTAGCGGGAGGGTACGAGCAGTACTTC. The encoded protein is CASSLVTLAGGYEQYF.

The CDR3 spells CASSVDSGGWGTGELFF. In DNA, the CDR3 is TGTGCCAGCAGCGTAGATTCGGGAGGTTGGGGCACCGGGGAGCTGTTTTTT. V is TRBV9 and J is TRBJ2-2; 7 bases line up with TRBD2. The CDR3 sequence is 17 residues long. Trimming cost V 0 bases and J 4 bases; bases outside gene matches: 9. CDR1 SGDLS and CDR2 YYNGEE come from the germline V gene.

CDR3 sequence reads: CASSLRAEAFF. The CDR3, as DNA: TGTGCCAGCAGTTTGAGGGCTGAAGCTTTCTTT. The J gene is TRBJ1-1, the V gene TRBV28, with D unclear. CDR1 is MDHEN and CDR2 is SYDVKM in the germline V gene. V lost 3 bases, J lost 6 bases, and 5 bases lay in between. This CDR3 spans 11 amino acids. Full variable domain (outside the CDR3, taken from reference TRBV28 and TRBJ1-1): DVKVTQSSRYLVKRTGEKVFLECVQDMDHENMFWYRQDPGLGLRLIYFSYDVKMKEKGDIPEGYSVSREKKERFSLILESASTNQTSMYLCASSLRAEAFFGQGTRLTVV.

This chain joins TRBV12-3 or TRBV12-4 and TRBJ1-5; D is ambiguous. The CDR3 consists of 12 residues. Trimming took off 10 bases at V and 0 bases at J, with 7 bases between the two ends. DNA for the CDR3: TGTGCCAACCTGTATAGCAATCAGCCCCAGCATTTT. Translated: CANLYSNQPQHF.

This clone is a singleton in its sample. This chain connects TRBV5-1 to TRBJ2-1; 7 bases agree with TRBD2. J was trimmed by 6 bases and V by 0 bases; bases with no gene match: 3. The CDR3 is made up of 14 amino acids. From germline, CDR1 is SGHRS and CDR2 YFSETQ. CDR3 loop: CASSLAAGSNEQFF. The CDR3 DNA sequence: TGCGCCAGCAGCTTGGCAGCGGGGAGCAATGAGCAGTTCTTC.

This CDR3 is CASSLGHAQQETQYF. The CDR3 coding sequence is TGTGCCAGCAGCTTAGGGCACGCACAGCAAGAGACCCAGTACTTC. The V call is TRBV7-8, the J call TRBJ2-5; D not resolved. The CDR3 runs to 15 residues. Trimming removed 1 base at V and 2 bases at J, with 11 bases between. Germline lookup yields CDR1 SGHVS and CDR2 FQNEAQ.

The chain carries TRBV7-9 and TRBJ2-3; 10 bases line up with TRBD2. Germline trimming cut 5 bases from V and 0 bases from J; bases unmatched to any gene: 11. This CDR3 comprises 18 residues. Germline-derived CDR1 and CDR2 are SEHNR and FQNEAQ (reference sequence). CDR3 loop: CASSPEAGLASSTDTQYF. In nucleotides, the CDR3 is TGTGCCAGCAGCCCGGAGGCGGGACTAGCGTCTAGCACAGATACGCAGTATTTT.

This clone was seen a single time. The chain is built from TRBV6-5 and TRBJ2-7; 11 bases map to TRBD2. With V trimmed by 4 bases and J by 0 bases, 2 bases remained unmatched. The CDR3 is 15 amino acids. Germline values: CDR1 MNHEY, CDR2 SVGAGI. The CDR3, as DNA: TGTGCCAGCAGTTTGACTAGCGGGATCTCCTACGAGCAGTACTTC. This codes for CASSLTSGISYEQYF.

The rearrangement uses TRBV6-5 and TRBJ1-1, with D tentatively TRBD1 (6 bases). CDR1 and CDR2 from the germline V gene are MNHEY and SVGAGI. The CDR3 runs 13 residues. V was cut by 6 bases and J by 1 base, with 9 bases left in between. The chain's CDR3 is CASRWGRNTEAFF. The CDR3 DNA reads as TGTGCCAGCAGGTGGGGGCGGAACACTGAAGCTTTCTTT.

This clone was seen once. The J gene is TRBJ1-5, the V gene TRBV9; D gene ambiguous. CDR1 and CDR2 from the germline V gene are SGDLS and YYNGEE. CDR3 length equals 13 residues. The V gene lost 4 bases and the J gene lost 5 bases, with 10 bases spanning the gap. The CDR3 loop reads CASSPRGDQPQHF. The CDR3 region has the DNA TGTGCCAGCAGCCCCCGTGGCGATCAGCCCCAGCATTTT.

This chain links TRBV27 with TRBJ2-7; D gene ambiguous. Germline V gene lookup returns CDR1 MNHEY and CDR2 SMNVEV (reference sequence). This CDR3 has 17 amino acids. The germline V and J ends were trimmed by 0 bases and 3 bases, with 18 bases remaining between them. CDR3 sequence (DNA): TGTGCCAGCAGTTTATCGGGCACGACTCGGCGGAGCTACGAGCAGTACTTC. Translated: CASSLSGTTRRSYEQYF.